Shown below are 8 T cell receptor beta chains from a single sample sequenced in a study of identifying expanded T cells in peripheral blood. Measured with immunoSEQ multiplex PCR; TCRdb has only the in-frame clones, and not every one. This table has fewer than 85,000 clones, about 88% appearing once. Input material: blood. The receptors were sampled from a person aged 18 to 70 in good health.

The V gene is TRBV5-1, the J gene TRBJ2-7, with D tentatively TRBD2 (5 bases). CDR1 is SGHRS and CDR2 is YFSETQ in the germline V gene. The CDR3 loop spans 14 amino acids. Trimming pared 5 bases from V and 4 bases from J, leaving 16 bases between. The DNA for the CDR3 is TGCGCCAGCAGACACTCCGGGGAAGGGTACGAGCAGTACTTC. This codes for CASRHSGEGYEQYF.

The chain joins TRBV7-9 to TRBJ1-2; no clear D. The germline V gene encodes CDR1 SEHNR and CDR2 FQNEAQ (reference sequence). This CDR3 contains 16 residues. V gave up 5 bases and J gave up 0 bases, with 16 bases separating them. The chain's CDR3 is CASSRGEGSSNYGYTF. The CDR3 coding sequence is TGTGCCAGCAGCCGAGGCGAGGGCAGTTCTAACTATGGCTACACCTTC.

The chain combines TRBV21-1 with TRBJ1-1. TRBV21-1 is reported as a pseudogene. The CDR3 runs 16 residues. CDR3 protein: CASSKSTGILGTEAFF. The CDR3 region has the DNA TGTGCCAGCAGCAAAAGCACCGGGATCTTGGGCACTGAAGCTTTCTTT.

This chain uses TRBV20-1 with TRBJ2-5, with D unresolved. The V and J ends lost 6 bases and 0 bases respectively, with 5 bases between them. Germline V lookup: CDR1 DFQATT, CDR2 SNEGSKA (reference sequence). The CDR3 runs to 11 residues. Here the CDR3 DNA reads TGCAGTGCACAGCACCAAGAGACCCAGTACTTC. It encodes CSAQHQETQYF.

The J gene is TRBJ2-3, the V gene TRBV19, with 14 bases identical to TRBD2. Trimming removed 4 bases from V and 2 bases from J; junction bases left unmatched: 8. This CDR3 spans 18 amino acids. CDR1 is LNHDA and CDR2 is SQIVND in the germline V gene (reference sequence). CDR3 sequence reads: CASSSQGLAGAITDTQYF. The CDR3 region has the DNA TGTGCCAGTAGTAGCCAGGGACTAGCGGGGGCCATCACAGATACGCAGTATTTT.

V is TRBV5-6 and J is TRBJ2-5; unclear D gene. Germline values: CDR1 SGHDT, CDR2 YYEEEE. V gave up 1 base and J gave up 5 bases, with 3 bases separating them. The length of the CDR3 is 11 residues. The CDR3 region is CASSLWETQYF. CDR3 nucleotides: TGTGCCAGCAGCTTGTGGGAGACCCAGTACTTC.

The chain is built from TRBV4-2 and TRBJ2-3, with D maybe TRBD1 (5 bases). V lost 3 bases and J lost 8, with 12 bases in between. The V gene's germline CDR1 is LGHNA and CDR2 YNFKEQ. This CDR3 has 13 residues. The CDR3 DNA is TGTGCCAGCAGCCACAAAGGGGCAAGTACGCAGTATTTT. Translation: CASSHKGASTQYF.

V is TRBV6-5 and J is TRBJ2-7; 9 bases align to TRBD1. CDR1 is MNHEY and CDR2 is SVGAGI in the germline V gene. The CDR3 consists of 14 residues. Trimming took 5 bases from V and 12 from J; bases not matched to a gene: 14. The CDR3: CASSEPPGQGSPYF. The DNA of the CDR3 is TGTGCCAGCAGTGAACCCCCGGGACAGGGAAGCCCGTACTTC.